Sequencing of this T cell receptor (beta chain) was carried out in a study of molecular identifiers for immune sequencing clone quantification. There are a few counts of this clonotype. Germline V gene sequence: CDR1 LGHDT, CDR2 YNNKEL (reference sequence). Losses at the gene ends were 0 bases for V and 4 bases for J; bases not matched to a gene: 5. This CDR3 spans 15 amino acids. It was with previously described methods and listed TCR primers that bulk TCR libraries were made. TCRdb reprocessed the PCR reads with MiXCR, giving one entry per CDR3 protein. The sample comprises about 640,000 distinct CDR3 sequences, 15% to 20% of which are singletons, and 0.7% to 1% rests with the top ten.

Sequenced: naive CD8+ T cells from blood, with Jurkat cell RNA spiked in. As for subset: FACS-sorted CD8+CD4-CCR7+CD45RA+ naive T cells. The chain combines TRBV3-1 with TRBJ1-1; 7 bases are a match to TRBD1. The receptor's source is a human donor in good health. Some libraries in this study had Jurkat cell RNA spiked in. This CDR3 is CASSQDQGGRTEAFF. The CDR3 DNA is TGTGCCAGCAGCCAAGATCAGGGGGGCCGCACTGAAGCTTTCTTT.